A single sample is the source of the 24 T cell receptor beta chains below, sequenced in a study of cytomegalovirus exposure and HLA in healthy donors. The PCR employed 60 Vbeta primers together with 13 Jbeta primers. Repertoires were generated with immunoSEQ multiplex PCR, while TCRdb's copy carries only in-frame clones and drops some. The sample has some 140,000 clones; over 75% are singletons. Material: PBMCs. These receptors all stem from a woman aged 40 to 50 in good health and CMV-seropositive.

The gene calls are TRBV5-4 and TRBJ2-7, with 7 bases fitting TRBD2. The germline CDR1 and CDR2 sequences are SGHNT and YYREEE (reference sequence). The CDR3 consists of 14 residues. Losses at the gene ends were 4 bases for V and 3 bases for J; bases not matched to a gene: 7. The CDR3, as DNA: TGTGCCAGCAGCCCTACCCCGGGGGGCTACGAGCAGTACTTC. This sequence encodes CASSPTPGGYEQYF.

The rearrangement links TRBV10-3 to TRBJ2-5; 12 nucleotides line up with TRBD2. Germline-derived CDR1 and CDR2 are ENHRY and SYGVKD. V lost 3 bases, J lost 0 bases, and 2 bases stayed unmatched. The CDR3 is 16 amino acids. The CDR3 nucleotides read TGTGCCATCAGTGAACTAGCGGGAGGTCACCAAGAGACCCAGTACTTC. It translates to CAISELAGGHQETQYF.

The chain recombines TRBV5-1 with TRBJ2-7; 7 bases are shared with TRBD2. Germline V CDR1 and CDR2: SGHRS, YFSETQ. The J segment lost 0 bases and the V segment lost 2 bases, leaving 5 bases of the junction unmatched. There are 15 residues in the CDR3. The CDR3, as DNA: TGCGCCAGCAGCTTTAGGGCGGGAGCCTCCTACGAGCAGTACTTC. This sequence encodes CASSFRAGASYEQYF.

The genes are TRBV5-6 and TRBJ1-1; D possibly corresponds to TRBD1 (5 bases). V shed 0 bases and J shed 0 bases, with 12 bases lying between them. The CDR3 totals 16 residues. Germline V gene lookup returns CDR1 SGHDT and CDR2 YYEEEE. CDR3 protein: CASSLVEGLMNTEAFF. CDR3 sequence (DNA): TGTGCCAGCAGCTTGGTGGAGGGACTCATGAACACTGAAGCTTTCTTT.

The CDR3 bases are TGTGCCAGTAGTAACGACAGGGGTAGAGAAAACACCATATATTTT. It translates to CASSNDRGRENTIYF. The chain carries TRBV19 and TRBJ1-3, with 8 positions matching TRBD1. Germline values: CDR1 LNHDA, CDR2 SQIVND (reference sequence). CDR3 length: 15 residues. V was pared by 4 bases and J by 6 bases, with 8 bases of the junction left unmatched.

The chain carries TRBV5-1 and TRBJ2-3, with a tentative D call TRBD2 (5 bases). V was clipped by 0 bases and J by 3 bases, with 17 bases between them. This CDR3 has 17 residues. Germline V lookup: CDR1 SGHRS, CDR2 YFSETQ. CDR3 residues: CASSLAGLMRVTDTQYF. In DNA, the CDR3 is TGCGCCAGCAGCTTGGCCGGACTTATGAGGGTGACAGATACGCAGTATTTT.

The chain recombines TRBV6-5 with TRBJ2-7; TRBD1 matches at 8 bases. This CDR3 is 13 amino acids long. Germline V CDR1 and CDR2: MNHEY, SVGAGI. V shed 6 bases, J shed 4 bases, and the junction held 5 bases outside the gene matches. The CDR3 reads CASRRQGRYEQYF. The DNA of the CDR3 is TGTGCCAGCAGACGACAGGGGAGGTACGAGCAGTACTTC.

This chain joins TRBV25-1 and TRBJ2-7; D ambiguous. The germline V gene encodes CDR1 MGHDK and CDR2 SYGVNS. The CDR3 spans 13 residues. V dropped 5 bases and J dropped 2 bases, with 10 bases sitting between them. The CDR3 DNA reads TGTGCCAGCAGTCACAGAGCTACCTACGAGCAGTACTTC. It is translated as CASSHRATYEQYF.

This chain joins TRBV7-3 and TRBJ2-1; no firm D call. V shed 5 bases and J shed 9 bases, with 17 bases lying between them. Germline CDR1 is SGHTA and CDR2 is FQGTGA. This CDR3 has 14 amino acids. CDR3 loop: CASSPIPAMSEQFF. As DNA, the CDR3 is TGTGCCAGCAGCCCAATACCCGCCATGAGTGAGCAGTTCTTC.

This clone was counted between two and nine times. The chain joins TRBV9 to TRBJ2-3; 8 positions agree with TRBD2. This CDR3 comprises 19 residues. After removal of 4 bases from V and 1 base from J, the junction contained 17 bases not matched to a gene. The germline V gene encodes CDR1 SGDLS and CDR2 YYNGEE. CDR3 in amino acids: CASSTPASGGNYGTDTQYF. In nucleotides, the CDR3 is TGTGCCAGCAGCACCCCCGCGTCGGGAGGGAATTACGGCACAGATACGCAGTATTTT.

This sequence joins TRBV9 and TRBJ2-1; tentative D call: TRBD2 (5 bases). The V gene lost 1 base and the J gene lost 2 bases, with 10 bases spanning the gap. The CDR3 is made up of 15 amino acids. Germline V gives CDR1 SGDLS, CDR2 YYNGEE. In nucleotides, the CDR3 is TGTGCCAGCAGCGTAATAGGAGCGGCCTACAATGAGCAGTTCTTC. Its protein is CASSVIGAAYNEQFF.

The chain has TRBV7-6 and TRBJ2-7, with TRBD1 matching over 8 bases. The J segment lost 3 bases and the V segment lost 2 bases, leaving 6 bases of the junction unmatched. This CDR3 comprises 15 residues. CDR1 is SGHVS, CDR2 FNYEAQ, per germline. The CDR3 is CASSLQGAPDYEQYF. In nucleotides, the CDR3 is TGTGCCAGCAGCTTACAGGGGGCGCCGGACTACGAGCAGTACTTC.

This rearrangement joins TRBV4-1 to TRBJ2-6; TRBD1 matches 9 bases. Germline V lookup: CDR1 MGHRA, CDR2 YSYEKL. V was pared by 0 bases and J by 0 bases, with 3 bases of the junction left unmatched. This CDR3 has 18 amino acids. This chain's CDR3 is CASSQDPTGGSGANVLTF. CDR3 DNA: TGCGCCAGCAGCCAAGACCCGACAGGGGGCTCTGGGGCCAACGTCCTGACTTTC.

This clone was seen just once. The chain links TRBV11-2 to TRBJ2-7; D may be TRBD2 (5 bases). Per germline, CDR1 SGHAT and CDR2 FQNNGV. The V end was cut by 8 bases, the J end by 0 bases, with 8 bases between. The CDR3 contains 12 residues. For the CDR3, the DNA is TGTGCCAGCGTCGGGAACTCCTACGAGCAGTACTTC. It is translated as CASVGNSYEQYF.

Details on this clone: A junction boundary mismatches the germline segment, possibly from a read error. This sequence joins TRBV7-9 and TRBJ2-1; 7 bases match TRBD2. The CDR3 contains 15 residues. The germline CDR1 and CDR2 sequences are SEHNR and FQNEAQ (reference sequence). The CDR3 nucleotides are TGTGCCAGCAGTTTAGCGGGCGAAGATTACAATGAGCAGTTCTTC. Its protein is CASSLAGEDYNEQFF.

The chain joins TRBV29-1 to TRBJ2-4; 8 positions match TRBD2. Germline V lookup: CDR1 SQVTM, CDR2 ANQGSEA. The trim removed 6 bases at V and 8 bases at J, leaving 9 bases unmatched. The CDR3 sequence is 13 residues long. The CDR3 loop is CSVAGGLGDIQYF. For the CDR3, the DNA is TGCAGCGTGGCGGGGGGACTCGGAGACATTCAGTACTTC.

V is TRBV25-1 and J is TRBJ2-7; D not certain. V was pared by 6 bases and J by 4 bases, with 10 bases between. Germline values: CDR1 MGHDK, CDR2 SYGVNS. The CDR3 contains 12 residues. The CDR3 region has the DNA TGTGCCAGCAGCCCGAACTCGTACGAGCAGTACTTC. The encoded protein is CASSPNSYEQYF.

This sequence joins TRBV5-1 and TRBJ2-7, with 7 bases lining up with TRBD1. Germline V lookup: CDR1 SGHRS, CDR2 YFSETQ. This CDR3 has 15 amino acids. With 2 bases clipped from V and 0 bases from J, the junction kept 5 bases outside the gene matches. This CDR3 reads CASSLQGLGSYEQYF. In DNA, the CDR3 is TGCGCCAGCAGCTTACAGGGGTTGGGCTCCTACGAGCAGTACTTC.

The rearrangement joins TRBV7-6 to TRBJ2-1; 7 nucleotides match TRBD2. The CDR3 covers 15 residues. In germline, CDR1 is SGHVS, CDR2 FNYEAQ. Trimming cost V 7 bases and J 7 bases; bases outside gene matches: 13. The CDR3 nucleotides are TGTGCCAGCACCCCGGGAAAGCGGGAAGGTAATGAGCAGTTCTTC. Its translation is CASTPGKREGNEQFF.

The rearrangement links TRBV5-1 to TRBJ2-3; 9 nucleotides align to TRBD2. J lost 2 bases, V lost 4 bases, and 5 bases had no gene match. CDR1 is SGHRS, CDR2 YFSETQ, per germline. The CDR3 is 15 amino acids. Here the CDR3 reads CASSRSGSDTDTQYF. The DNA of the CDR3 is TGCGCCAGCAGCCGTAGCGGGAGTGACACAGATACGCAGTATTTT.

This chain connects TRBV11-3 to TRBJ2-5; TRBD2 matches 8 bases. This CDR3 is built from 16 residues. Losses at the gene ends were 1 base for V and 5 bases for J; bases not matched to a gene: 9. Looked up from germline, CDR1 is SGHNT and CDR2 is YENEEA. As DNA, the CDR3 is TGTGCCAGCAGCTTAGGGGGAACTAGCGGACGGGAGACCCAGTACTTC. This encodes CASSLGGTSGRETQYF.

This clone turned up a few times. The J gene is TRBJ2-7, the V gene TRBV11-2; TRBD2 agrees at 7 bases. V lost 3 bases to trimming and J lost 4 bases; unmatched junction nucleotides: 9. Germline V gives CDR1 SGHAT, CDR2 FQNNGV. This CDR3 has 15 residues. In DNA form, the CDR3 reads TGTGCCAGCAGCTTGGAAGCGGGGAAAGAATACGAGCAGTACTTC. It codes for CASSLEAGKEYEQYF.

The rearrangement links TRBV27 to TRBJ2-1; 7 nucleotides agree with TRBD2. The CDR3 consists of 15 residues. V was clipped by 6 bases and J by 0 bases; unmatched bases: 5. Germline CDR1 MNHEY, CDR2 SMNVEV (reference sequence). As DNA, the CDR3 is TGTGCCAGCAGGGTGGGCGGGAGCTCCTACAATGAGCAGTTCTTC. Translated, it gives CASRVGGSSYNEQFF.

The V gene is TRBV11-3, the J gene TRBJ2-1; D is unclear. Trimming removed 0 bases from V and 6 bases from J, with 3 bases in between. The CDR3 runs 12 residues. The germline CDR1 and CDR2 sequences are SGHNT and YENEEA. CDR3 in amino acids: CASSLDSNEQFF. CDR3 coding DNA: TGTGCCAGCAGCTTAGATAGCAATGAGCAGTTCTTC.